This is a list of T cell receptor beta chains from one sample in a study of blood T cell repertoires in COVID-19. Sequencing used immunoSEQ multiplex PCR; TCRdb keeps in-frame clones, though not all of them. Of just over 300,000 clones in the sample, more than 75% are singletons; the top ten hold around 4%. Sequenced input: PBMCs or T cells enriched from blood (not recorded which). The receptor set was obtained from a man aged 30-40 years who had recovered from COVID-19. CDR3s include the opening cysteine and the closing phenylalanine or tryptophan. Fields, in order: D gene, V gene, J gene, clone size, CDR3 protein, CDR3 DNA. D genes are given only for firm matches. Clone sizes are given selectively: once, few, many, or a class where the clone is expanded.

d_gene: TRBD1; v_gene: TRBV4-1; j_gene: TRBJ1-2; abundance: once; CDR3aa: CASSQDEATGGRNYGYTF; CDR3nt: TGCGCCAGCAGCCAAGACGAAGCCACAGGGGGCAGGAACTATGGCTACACCTTC
d_gene: NA; v_gene: TRBV5-1; j_gene: TRBJ2-6; abundance: NA; CDR3aa: CASSPGHFSGANVLTF; CDR3nt: TGCGCCAGCAGCCCGGGACATTTCTCTGGGGCCAACGTCCTGACTTTC
d_gene: NA; v_gene: TRBV27; j_gene: TRBJ1-2; abundance: NA; CDR3aa: CANLIIQGTNYGYTF; CDR3nt: TGTGCCAACTTAATCATACAGGGAACTAACTATGGCTACACCTTC
d_gene: NA; v_gene: TRBV19; j_gene: TRBJ1-3; abundance: NA; CDR3aa: CASSPRGDPGNTIYF; CDR3nt: TGTGCCAGTAGTCCCCGGGGGGACCCTGGAAACACCATATATTTT
d_gene: TRBD2; v_gene: TRBV5-1; j_gene: TRBJ2-2; abundance: NA; CDR3aa: CATTSGSNTGELFF; CDR3nt: TGCGCCACCACCAGCGGGAGTAACACCGGGGAGCTGTTTTTT
d_gene: NA; v_gene: TRBV11-2; j_gene: TRBJ1-2; abundance: NA; CDR3aa: CASSSYMDRPNDYTF; CDR3nt: TGTGCCAGCAGCTCCTATATGGACAGACCTAACGACTACACCTTC
d_gene: TRBD2; v_gene: TRBV4-2; j_gene: TRBJ2-3; abundance: NA; CDR3aa: CASSQTSGRTPFTQYF; CDR3nt: TGTGCCAGCAGCCAGACTAGCGGGAGGACCCCGTTCACGCAGTATTTT
d_gene: NA; v_gene: TRBV27; j_gene: TRBJ2-7; abundance: NA; CDR3aa: CASAQGVQYEQYF; CDR3nt: TGTGCCAGCGCCCAGGGCGTTCAGTACGAGCAGTACTTC
d_gene: TRBD1; v_gene: TRBV5-1; j_gene: TRBJ1-5; abundance: NA; CDR3aa: CASRDREYNQPQHF; CDR3nt: TGCGCCAGCCGGGACAGGGAATACAATCAGCCCCAGCATTTT
d_gene: NA; v_gene: TRBV6-5; j_gene: TRBJ2-1; abundance: NA; CDR3aa: CASSYSGGRFF; CDR3nt: TGTGCCAGCAGTTACTCGGGGGGAAGGTTCTTC
d_gene: TRBD1; v_gene: TRBV3-1/TRBV3-2; j_gene: TRBJ2-7; abundance: NA; CDR3aa: CASSQYTGGEQYF; CDR3nt: TGTGCCAGCAGCCAATACACAGGGGGCGAGCAGTACTTC
d_gene: TRBD1; v_gene: TRBV18; j_gene: TRBJ1-2; abundance: NA; CDR3aa: CASSGTEKNYGYTF; CDR3nt: TGTGCCAGCTCCGGGACAGAAAAGAACTATGGCTACACCTTC
d_gene: TRBD2; v_gene: TRBV6-2/TRBV6-3; j_gene: TRBJ2-3; abundance: NA; CDR3aa: CASSWRTSGRLDTQYF; CDR3nt: TGTGCCAGCAGCTGGAGGACTAGCGGGAGATTAGATACGCAGTATTTT
d_gene: TRBD1; v_gene: TRBV5-1; j_gene: TRBJ1-5; abundance: NA; CDR3aa: CASSLDRGDNQPQHF; CDR3nt: TGCGCCAGCAGCTTGGACAGGGGCGACAATCAGCCCCAGCATTTT
d_gene: NA; v_gene: TRBV11-3; j_gene: TRBJ2-7; abundance: once; CDR3aa: CASSARRDYEQYF; CDR3nt: TGTGCCAGCAGCGCCAGGCGGGACTACGAGCAGTACTTC
d_gene: TRBD1; v_gene: TRBV29-1; j_gene: TRBJ1-1; abundance: NA; CDR3aa: CSVDSGRGTEAFF; CDR3nt: TGCAGCGTTGATTCCGGCAGGGGGACTGAAGCTTTCTTT
d_gene: NA; v_gene: TRBV27; j_gene: TRBJ2-7; abundance: NA; CDR3aa: CASRPLGNPYEQYF; CDR3nt: TGTGCCAGCAGACCCCTCGGGAACCCATACGAGCAGTACTTC
d_gene: NA; v_gene: TRBV19; j_gene: TRBJ1-1; abundance: NA; CDR3aa: CASTSLAVMNTEAFF; CDR3nt: TGTGCCAGTACCTCGCTGGCAGTCATGAACACTGAAGCTTTCTTT
d_gene: NA; v_gene: TRBV18; j_gene: TRBJ1-1; abundance: NA; CDR3aa: CASSPTGTEAFF; CDR3nt: TGTGCCAGCTCACCGACAGGCACTGAAGCTTTCTTT
d_gene: NA; v_gene: TRBV2; j_gene: TRBJ1-1; abundance: once; CDR3aa: CASRRTENTEAFF; CDR3nt: TGTGCCAGCAGGAGGACAGAGAACACTGAAGCTTTCTTT
d_gene: TRBD1; v_gene: TRBV28; j_gene: TRBJ2-7; abundance: NA; CDR3aa: CASSPGTGGGYEQYF; CDR3nt: TGTGCCAGCAGTCCCGGGACAGGGGGGGGGTACGAGCAGTACTTC
d_gene: NA; v_gene: TRBV5-1; j_gene: TRBJ2-2; abundance: NA; CDR3aa: CASSNPQGTGELFF; CDR3nt: TGCGCCAGCAGCAACCCTCAGGGGACCGGGGAGCTGTTTTTT
d_gene: NA; v_gene: TRBV27; j_gene: TRBJ1-3; abundance: NA; CDR3aa: CASSLGRGSGNTIYF; CDR3nt: TGTGCCAGCAGTTTAGGACGGGGCTCTGGAAACACCATATATTTT
d_gene: NA; v_gene: TRBV7-2; j_gene: TRBJ1-4; abundance: NA; CDR3aa: CASSLAGTTNEKLFF; CDR3nt: TGTGCCAGCAGCTTAGCCGGGACAACTAATGAAAAACTGTTTTTT
d_gene: NA; v_gene: TRBV14; j_gene: TRBJ2-1; abundance: NA; CDR3aa: CASSQGYVRLRNEQFF; CDR3nt: TGTGCCAGCAGCCAAGGGTACGTGAGGCTAAGGAATGAGCAGTTCTTC